This T cell receptor beta chain was sequenced in a study of CD8+CD57+ T cells in acquired aplastic anemia. Points from the study as a whole: The number of CD8+ CDR3 sequences shared by patients and controls was fewer than 35.

This clonotype was found many times. Its target is not known. This CDR3 comprises 14 residues. Trimming removed 2 bases at V and 4 bases at J, with 11 bases between. The germline gives CDR1 MNHNS, CDR2 SASEGT. Investigators profiled TCR beta VDJ and CDR3 from genomic DNA template. Each CDR3 protein is one row after TCRdb ran MiXCR on the reads. The sample yields under 250,000 distinct CDR3 sequences, about 37% seen once. The rearrangement joins TRBV6-1 to TRBJ1-2; D not certain. The sequenced sample consisted of sorted CD4+, CD8+, or CD8+CD57+ T cells (not recorded which) from PBMCs. The TCR originated in a human donor in good health, serving as a control. The CDR3 protein is CASSELGRPYGYTF. The CDR3 bases are TGTGCCAGCAGTGAACTGGGCAGGCCCTATGGCTACACCTTC.